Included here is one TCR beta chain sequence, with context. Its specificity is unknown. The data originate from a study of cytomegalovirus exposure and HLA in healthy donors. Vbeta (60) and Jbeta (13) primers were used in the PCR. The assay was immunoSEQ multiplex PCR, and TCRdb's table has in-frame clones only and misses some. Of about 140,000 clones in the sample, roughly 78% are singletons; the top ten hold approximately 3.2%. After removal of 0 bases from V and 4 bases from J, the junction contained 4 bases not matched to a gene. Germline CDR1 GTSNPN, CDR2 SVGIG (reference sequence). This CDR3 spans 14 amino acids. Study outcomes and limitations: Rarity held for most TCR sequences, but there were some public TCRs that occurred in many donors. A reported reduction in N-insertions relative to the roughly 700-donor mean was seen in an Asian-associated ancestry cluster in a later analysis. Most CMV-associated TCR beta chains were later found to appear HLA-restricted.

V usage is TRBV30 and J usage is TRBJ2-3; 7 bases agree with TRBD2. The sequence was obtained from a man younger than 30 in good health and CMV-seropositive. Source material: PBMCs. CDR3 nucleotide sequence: TGTGCCTGGAGTGTCTCTAGCGGAGCAGATACGCAGTATTTT. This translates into CAWSVSSGADTQYF.